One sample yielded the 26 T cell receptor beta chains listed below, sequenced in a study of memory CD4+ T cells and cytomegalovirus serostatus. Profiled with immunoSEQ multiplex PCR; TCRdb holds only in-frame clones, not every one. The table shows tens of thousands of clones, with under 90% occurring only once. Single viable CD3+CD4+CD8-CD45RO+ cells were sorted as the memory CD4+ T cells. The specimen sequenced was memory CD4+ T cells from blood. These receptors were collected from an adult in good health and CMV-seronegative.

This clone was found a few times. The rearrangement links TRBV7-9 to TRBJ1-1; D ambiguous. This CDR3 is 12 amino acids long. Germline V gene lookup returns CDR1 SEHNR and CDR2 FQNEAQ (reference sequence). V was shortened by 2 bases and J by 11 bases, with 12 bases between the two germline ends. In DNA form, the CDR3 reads TGTGCCAGCAGCTTACGTCAGGAGACCGCTTTCTTT. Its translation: CASSLRQETAFF.

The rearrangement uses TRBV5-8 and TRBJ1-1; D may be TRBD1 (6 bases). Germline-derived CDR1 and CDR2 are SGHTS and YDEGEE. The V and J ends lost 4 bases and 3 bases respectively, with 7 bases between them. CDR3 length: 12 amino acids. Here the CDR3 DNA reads TGTGCCAGCAGCCGACAGGACACTGAAGCTTTCTTT. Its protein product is CASSRQDTEAFF.

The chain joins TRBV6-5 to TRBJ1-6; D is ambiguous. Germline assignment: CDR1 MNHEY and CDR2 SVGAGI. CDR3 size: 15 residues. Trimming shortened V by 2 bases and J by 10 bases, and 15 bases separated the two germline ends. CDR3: CASSYGSGDRSPLHF. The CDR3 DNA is TGTGCCAGCAGTTACGGGAGCGGGGATCGCTCACCCCTCCACTTT.

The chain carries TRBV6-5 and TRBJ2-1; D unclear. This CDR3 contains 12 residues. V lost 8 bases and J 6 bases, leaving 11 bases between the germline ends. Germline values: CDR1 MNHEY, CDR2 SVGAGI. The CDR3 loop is CASSRRSNEQFF. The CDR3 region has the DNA TGTGCCAGCTCTAGACGGAGCAATGAGCAGTTCTTC.

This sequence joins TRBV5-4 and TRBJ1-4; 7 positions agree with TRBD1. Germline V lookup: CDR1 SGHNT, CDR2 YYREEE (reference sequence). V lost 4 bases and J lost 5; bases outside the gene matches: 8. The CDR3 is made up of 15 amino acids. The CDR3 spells CASSPRQGNNEKLFF. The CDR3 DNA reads TGTGCCAGCAGCCCGAGACAGGGTAACAATGAAAAACTGTTTTTT.

CDR3 loop: CASSYGLAANAGELFF. CDR3 nucleotide sequence: TGTGCCAGCAGCTACGGACTAGCGGCAAACGCCGGGGAGCTGTTTTTT. The chain couples TRBV5-6 to TRBJ2-2, with 10 bases that match TRBD2. Germline-derived CDR1 and CDR2 are SGHDT and YYEEEE. CDR3 size: 16 residues. The junction had 8 bases not matched to a gene; V was cut back by 3 bases and J by 6 bases.

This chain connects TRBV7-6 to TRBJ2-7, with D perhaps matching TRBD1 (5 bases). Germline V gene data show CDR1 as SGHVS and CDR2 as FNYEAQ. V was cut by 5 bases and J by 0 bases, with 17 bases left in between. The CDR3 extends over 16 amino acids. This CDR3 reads CASSPQQGTFSYEQYF. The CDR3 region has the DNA TGTGCCAGCAGCCCTCAGCAGGGAACCTTCTCCTACGAGCAGTACTTC.

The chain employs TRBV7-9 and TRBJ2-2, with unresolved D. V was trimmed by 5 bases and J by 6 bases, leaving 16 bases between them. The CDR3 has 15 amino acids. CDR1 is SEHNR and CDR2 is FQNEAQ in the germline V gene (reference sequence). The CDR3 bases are TGTGCCAGCAGCCAACGGGTAGCCGGCTCCGGGGAGCTGTTTTTT. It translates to CASSQRVAGSGELFF.

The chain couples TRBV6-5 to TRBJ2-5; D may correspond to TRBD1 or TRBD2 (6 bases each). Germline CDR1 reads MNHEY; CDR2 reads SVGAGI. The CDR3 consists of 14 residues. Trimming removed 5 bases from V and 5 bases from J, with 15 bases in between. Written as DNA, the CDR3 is TGTGCCAGCAGTACCCCGAGGGGGAGGGAGACCCAGTACTTC. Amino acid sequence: CASSTPRGRETQYF.

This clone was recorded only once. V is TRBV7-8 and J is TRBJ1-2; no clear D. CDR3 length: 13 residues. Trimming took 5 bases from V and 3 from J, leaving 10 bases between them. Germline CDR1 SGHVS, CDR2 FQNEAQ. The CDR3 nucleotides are TGTGCCAGCAGCCCGGAGTTGGACTATGGCTACACCTTC. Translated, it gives CASSPELDYGYTF.

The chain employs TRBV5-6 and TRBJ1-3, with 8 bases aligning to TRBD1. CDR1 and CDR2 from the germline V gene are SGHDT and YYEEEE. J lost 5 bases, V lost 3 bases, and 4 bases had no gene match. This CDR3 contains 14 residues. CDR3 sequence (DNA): TGTGCCAGCAGCTCCTACAGGGGGAGAAACACCATATATTTT. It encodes CASSSYRGRNTIYF.

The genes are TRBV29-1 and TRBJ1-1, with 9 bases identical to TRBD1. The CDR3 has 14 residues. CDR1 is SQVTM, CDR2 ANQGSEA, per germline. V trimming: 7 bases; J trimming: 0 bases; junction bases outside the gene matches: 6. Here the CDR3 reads CSASTGGMNTEAFF. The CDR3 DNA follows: TGCAGCGCGTCGACAGGGGGTATGAACACTGAAGCTTTCTTT. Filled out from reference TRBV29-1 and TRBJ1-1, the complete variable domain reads SAVISQKPSRDICQRGTSLTIQCQVDSQVTMMFWYRQQPGQSLTLIATANQGSEATYESGFVIDKFPISRPNLTFSTLTVSNMSPEDSSIYLCSASTGGMNTEAFFGQGTRLTVV.

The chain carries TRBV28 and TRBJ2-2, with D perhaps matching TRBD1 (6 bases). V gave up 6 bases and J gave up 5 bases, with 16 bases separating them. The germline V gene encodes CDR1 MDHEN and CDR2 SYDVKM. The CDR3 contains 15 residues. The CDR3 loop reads CASSRSSDRTGELFF. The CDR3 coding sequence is TGTGCCAGCAGCCGTTCCTCCGACAGGACCGGGGAGCTGTTTTTT.

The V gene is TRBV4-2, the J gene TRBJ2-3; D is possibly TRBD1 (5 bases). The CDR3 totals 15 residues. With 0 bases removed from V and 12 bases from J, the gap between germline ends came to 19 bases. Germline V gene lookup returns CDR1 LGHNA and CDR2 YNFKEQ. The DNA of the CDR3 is TGTGCCAGCAGCCAAGAAGGGGCCAAAACAGGTCATCAGTATTTT. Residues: CASSQEGAKTGHQYF.

CDR3 sequence: CASSSLWGLPSGANVLTF. The CDR3 DNA reads as TGTGCCAGCAGCTCACTTTGGGGTCTCCCCTCTGGGGCCAACGTCCTGACTTTC. This chain uses TRBV5-6 with TRBJ2-6; D is undetermined. The germline gives CDR1 SGHDT, CDR2 YYEEEE. Trimming removed 3 bases at V and 0 bases at J, with 16 bases between. The CDR3 is made up of 18 amino acids. Filled out from reference TRBV5-6 and TRBJ2-6, the complete variable domain reads DAGVTQSPTHLIKTRGQQVTLRCSPKSGHDTVSWYQQALGQGPQFIFQYYEEEERQRGNFPDRFSGHQFPNYSSELNVNALLLGDSALYLCASSSLWGLPSGANVLTFGAGSRLTVL.

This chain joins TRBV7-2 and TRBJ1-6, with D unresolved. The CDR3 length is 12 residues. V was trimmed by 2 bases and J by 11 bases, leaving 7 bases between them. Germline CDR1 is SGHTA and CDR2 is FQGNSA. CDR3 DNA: TGTGCCAGCAGCTTAACAGTCCCACCCCTCCACTTT. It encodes CASSLTVPPLHF.

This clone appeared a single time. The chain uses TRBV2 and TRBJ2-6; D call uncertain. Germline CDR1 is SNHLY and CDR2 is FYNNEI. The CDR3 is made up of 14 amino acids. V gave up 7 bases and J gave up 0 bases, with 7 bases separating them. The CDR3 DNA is TGTGCCAGCATACTAAACTCTGGGGCCAACGTCCTGACTTTC. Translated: CASILNSGANVLTF.

The CDR3: CAWSEDGGGPQHF. CDR3 sequence (DNA): TGTGCCTGGAGTGAGGACGGGGGTGGGCCCCAGCATTTT. The chain links TRBV30 to TRBJ1-5; D might be TRBD1 (5 bases). The CDR3 has 13 residues. Germline CDR1 GTSNPN, CDR2 SVGIG (reference sequence). The germline V and J ends were trimmed by 1 base and 9 bases, with 13 bases remaining between them.

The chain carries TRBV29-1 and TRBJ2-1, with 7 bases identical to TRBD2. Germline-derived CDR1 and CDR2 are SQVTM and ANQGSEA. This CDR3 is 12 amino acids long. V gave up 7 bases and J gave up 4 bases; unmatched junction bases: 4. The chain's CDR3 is CSAGLDYNEQFF. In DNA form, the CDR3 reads TGCAGCGCAGGACTAGATTACAATGAGCAGTTCTTC.

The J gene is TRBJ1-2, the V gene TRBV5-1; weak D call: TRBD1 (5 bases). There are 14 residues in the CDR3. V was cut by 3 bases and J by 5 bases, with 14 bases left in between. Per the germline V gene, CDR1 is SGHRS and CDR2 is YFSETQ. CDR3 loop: CASSSGTRAYGYTF. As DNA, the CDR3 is TGCGCCAGCAGCTCAGGGACCAGGGCATATGGCTACACCTTC. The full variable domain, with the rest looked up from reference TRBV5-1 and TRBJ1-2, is KAGVTQTPRYLIKTRGQQVTLSCSPISGHRSVSWYQQTPGQGLQFLFEYFSETQRNKGNFPGRFSGRQFSNSRSEMNVSTLELGDSALYLCASSSGTRAYGYTFGSGTRLTVV.

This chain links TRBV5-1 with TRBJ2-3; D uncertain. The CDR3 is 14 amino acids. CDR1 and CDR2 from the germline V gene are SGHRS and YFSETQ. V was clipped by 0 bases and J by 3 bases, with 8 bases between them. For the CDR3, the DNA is TGCGCCAGCAGCTTGGGGAGTAGGACAGATACGCAGTATTTT. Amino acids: CASSLGSRTDTQYF.

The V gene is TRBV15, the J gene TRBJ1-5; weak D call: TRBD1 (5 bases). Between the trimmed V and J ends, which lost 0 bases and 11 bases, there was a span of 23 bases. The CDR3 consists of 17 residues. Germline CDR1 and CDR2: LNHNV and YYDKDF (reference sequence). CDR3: CATSRELRGTRRGSQHF. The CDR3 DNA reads TGTGCCACCAGCAGAGAACTACGGGGCACCCGTCGGGGTTCCCAGCATTTT.

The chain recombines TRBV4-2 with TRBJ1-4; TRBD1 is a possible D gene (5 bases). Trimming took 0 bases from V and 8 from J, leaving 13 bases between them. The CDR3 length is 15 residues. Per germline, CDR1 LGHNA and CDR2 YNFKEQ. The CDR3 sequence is CASSQDRGDYEKLFF. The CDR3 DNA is TGTGCCAGCAGCCAAGATCGGGGGGATTACGAAAAACTGTTTTTT.

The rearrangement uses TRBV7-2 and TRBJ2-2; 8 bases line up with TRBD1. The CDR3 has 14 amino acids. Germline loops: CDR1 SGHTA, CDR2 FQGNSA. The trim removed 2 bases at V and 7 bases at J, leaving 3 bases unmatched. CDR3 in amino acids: CASSLQGANGELFF. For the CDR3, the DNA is TGTGCCAGCAGCTTACAGGGGGCCAACGGGGAGCTGTTTTTT.

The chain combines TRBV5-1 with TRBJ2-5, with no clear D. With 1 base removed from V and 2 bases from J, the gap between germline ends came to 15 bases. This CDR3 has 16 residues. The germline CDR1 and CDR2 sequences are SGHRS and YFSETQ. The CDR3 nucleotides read TGCGCCAGCAGCTTGTTACGGTTGTCTGAGCAAGAGACCCAGTACTTC. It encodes CASSLLRLSEQETQYF.

The CDR3 DNA reads as TGTGCCAGCAGCCCCCAAGCAGGGGAGGGCTATGGCTACACCTTC. This gives the protein CASSPQAGEGYGYTF. This rearrangement joins TRBV7-6 to TRBJ1-2, with D perhaps TRBD1 (6 bases). Trimming pared 5 bases from V and 4 bases from J, leaving 17 bases between. The germline CDR1 and CDR2 sequences are SGHVS and FNYEAQ. The CDR3 is 15 residues long. Full variable domain (remainder filled in from reference TRBV7-6 and TRBJ1-2): GAGVSQSPRYKVTKRGQDVALRCDPISGHVSLYWYRQALGQGPEFLTYFNYEAQQDKSGLPNDRFSAERPEGSISTLTIQRTEQRDSAMYRCASSPQAGEGYGYTFGSGTRLTVV.